This TCR beta chain comes out of a study of early T cells in non-severe SARS-CoV-2 infection (dated by TCRdb to 2020 to 2023). About the full investigation: TCR sequencing used bulk RNA from unsorted whole blood, so alpha and beta chains could not be paired. Findings and caveats that apply to the study as a whole: VDJdb matching was skewed toward anti-spike CD8 responses and likely underestimated virus-specific expansions, missing private and CD4 specificities.

Library generation was performed with 5' RACE. Sequenced on a NextSeq 500. In the TCR library protocol, unique molecular identifiers were attached to individual cDNA molecules to correct for PCR bias and sequencing error. TCR alpha and beta chains were both sequenced, and the abundances of alpha and beta sequences in each sample were closely correlated with each other. Under the source paper's analysis protocol: Decombinator V4 was used to annotate TCR sequences for V gene, J gene and CDR3. Expanded TCRs were defined as changing significantly between any two time points under a Poisson model with p below 0.0001. TCR abundances were normalised to the total number of TCRs sequenced per sample and expressed as counts per million. MAIT TCRs were defined by TRAV1-2 paired with TRAJ12, TRAJ20 or TRAJ33, and iNKT TCRs by TRAV10 paired with TRAJ18. VDJdb, accessed 1 November 2021, was searched for CMV, EBV and SARS-CoV-2 annotated TCRs, with TCRs annotated for multiple antigens excluded. The raw public data were reprocessed by TCRdb itself: fastp quality trimming at Q25, MiXCR clonotype calling, in-frame beta chains only. Rows with one shared CDR3 protein collapse into an entry with the most common genes and DNA. The V and J calls were not made by the authors but by TCRdb's processing. For this sample the table gives some 96,000 distinct CDR3 sequences, of which more than 13% were detected only once. The ten biggest clones cover 4.5% to 7% of the sample.

The germline V gene yields KGHSH for CDR1 and LQKENI for CDR2. From its cysteine to its phenylalanine, the CDR3 spans 18 amino acids. Only the CDR3 DNA is retained, 54 bases long and in frame from the first base. Deletion took 2 bases off V and 2 bases off J, with a span of 19 bases between the germline ends. A case-control design nested within a healthcare worker cohort in London, UK, was used, with weekly nasopharyngeal swab PCR tests and blood sampling performed. Healthcare workers were recruited during the week of the UK lockdown, between 23 and 31 March 2020, and followed weekly for up to roughly 15 weeks. This clonotype was seen at least ten times. Its antigen is not yet known. Base qualities are not provided; no much larger clone lies one nucleotide away.

Recombination linked TRBV18 to TRBJ2-1; possibly the D gene is TRBD1, per 5 matching bases. The source material was whole blood. This TCR was sampled from an adult who was a healthcare worker with PCR-confirmed SARS-CoV-2 infection or an uninfected control (not recorded which). CDR3 region: CASSPKEQAPSTYNEQFF. In nucleotide form, the sequence is TGTGCCAGCTCACCAAAAGAACAGGCCCCCTCGACCTACAATGAGCAGTTCTTC.